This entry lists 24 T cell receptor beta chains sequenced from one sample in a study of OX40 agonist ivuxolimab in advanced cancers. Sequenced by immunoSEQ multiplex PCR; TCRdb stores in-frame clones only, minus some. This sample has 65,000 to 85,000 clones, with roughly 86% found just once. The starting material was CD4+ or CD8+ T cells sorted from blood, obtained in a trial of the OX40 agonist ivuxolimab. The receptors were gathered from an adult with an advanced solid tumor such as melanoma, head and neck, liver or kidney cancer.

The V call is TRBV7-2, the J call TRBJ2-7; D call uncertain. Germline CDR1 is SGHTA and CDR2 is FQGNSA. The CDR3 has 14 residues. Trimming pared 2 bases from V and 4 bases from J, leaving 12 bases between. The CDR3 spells CASSLRGDQYEQYF. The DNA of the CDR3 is TGTGCCAGCAGCTTAAGAGGTGACCAATACGAGCAGTACTTC. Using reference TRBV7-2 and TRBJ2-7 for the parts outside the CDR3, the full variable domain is GAGVSQSPSNKVTEKGKDVELRCDPISGHTALYWYRQSLGQGLEFLIYFQGNSAPDKSGLPSDRFSAERTGGSVSTLTIQRTQQEDSAVYLCASSLRGDQYEQYFGPGTRLTVT.

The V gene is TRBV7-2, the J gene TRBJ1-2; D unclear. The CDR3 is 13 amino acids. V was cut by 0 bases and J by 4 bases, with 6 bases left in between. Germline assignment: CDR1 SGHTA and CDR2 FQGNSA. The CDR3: CASSLAEFYGYTF. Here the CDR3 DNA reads TGTGCCAGCAGCTTAGCGGAATTCTATGGCTACACCTTC.

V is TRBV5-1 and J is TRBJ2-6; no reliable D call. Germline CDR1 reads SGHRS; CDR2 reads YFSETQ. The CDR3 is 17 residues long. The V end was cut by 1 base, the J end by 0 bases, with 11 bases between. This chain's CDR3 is CASSLLPFGSGANVLTF. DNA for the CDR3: TGCGCCAGCAGCTTGCTCCCATTTGGCTCTGGGGCCAACGTCCTGACTTTC.

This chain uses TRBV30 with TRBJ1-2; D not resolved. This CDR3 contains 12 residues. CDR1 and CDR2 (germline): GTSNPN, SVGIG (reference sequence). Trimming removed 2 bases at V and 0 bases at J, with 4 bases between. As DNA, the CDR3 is TGTGCCTGGAGTCCAGCTAACTATGGCTACACCTTC. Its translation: CAWSPANYGYTF.

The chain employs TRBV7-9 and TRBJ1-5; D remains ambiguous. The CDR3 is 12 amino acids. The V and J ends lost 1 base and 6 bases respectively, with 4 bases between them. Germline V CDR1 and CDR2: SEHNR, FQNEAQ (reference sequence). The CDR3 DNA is TGTGCCAGCAGCTTAGAGGGTCAGCCCCAGCATTTT. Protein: CASSLEGQPQHF.

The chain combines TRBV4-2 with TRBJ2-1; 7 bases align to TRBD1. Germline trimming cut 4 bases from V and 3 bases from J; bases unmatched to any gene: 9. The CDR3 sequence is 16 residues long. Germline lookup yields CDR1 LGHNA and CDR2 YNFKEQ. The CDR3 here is CASSPNLGQFYNEQFF. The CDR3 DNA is TGTGCCAGCAGCCCCAACCTGGGACAGTTCTACAATGAGCAGTTCTTC.

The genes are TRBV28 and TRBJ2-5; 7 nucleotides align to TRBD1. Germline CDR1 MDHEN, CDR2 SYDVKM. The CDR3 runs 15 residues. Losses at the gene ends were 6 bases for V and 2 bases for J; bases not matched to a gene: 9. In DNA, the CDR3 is TGTGCCAGCAGATCAGGGGACAGACCTCAAGAGACCCAGTACTTC. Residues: CASRSGDRPQETQYF.

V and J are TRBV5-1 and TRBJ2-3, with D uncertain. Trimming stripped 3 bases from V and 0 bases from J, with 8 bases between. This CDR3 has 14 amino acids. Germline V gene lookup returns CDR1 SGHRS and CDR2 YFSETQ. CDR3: CASSSDGSTDTQYF. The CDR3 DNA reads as TGCGCCAGCAGCTCGGACGGCAGCACAGATACGCAGTATTTT.

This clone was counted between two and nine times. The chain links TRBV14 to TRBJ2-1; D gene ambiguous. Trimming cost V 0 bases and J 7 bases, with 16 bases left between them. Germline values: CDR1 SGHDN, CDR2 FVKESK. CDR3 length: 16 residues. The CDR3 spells CASSQDRVLARNEQFF. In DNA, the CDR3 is TGTGCCAGCAGCCAAGACCGGGTTCTGGCCCGGAATGAGCAGTTCTTC.

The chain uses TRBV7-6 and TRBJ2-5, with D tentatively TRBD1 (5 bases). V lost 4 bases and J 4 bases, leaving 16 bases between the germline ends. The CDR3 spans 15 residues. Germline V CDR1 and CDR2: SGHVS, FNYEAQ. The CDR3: CASSWGRTNSETQYF. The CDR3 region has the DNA TGTGCCAGCAGCTGGGGCAGGACAAACTCAGAGACCCAGTACTTC. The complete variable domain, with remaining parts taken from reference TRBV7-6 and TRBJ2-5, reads GAGVSQSPRYKVTKRGQDVALRCDPISGHVSLYWYRQALGQGPEFLTYFNYEAQQDKSGLPNDRFSAERPEGSISTLTIQRTEQRDSAMYRCASSWGRTNSETQYFGPGTRLLVL.

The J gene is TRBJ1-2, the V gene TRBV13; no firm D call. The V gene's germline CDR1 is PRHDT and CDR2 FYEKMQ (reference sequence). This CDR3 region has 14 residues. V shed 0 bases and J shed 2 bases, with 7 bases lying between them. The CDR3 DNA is TGTGCCAGCAGCTTAGGGCGGGTAAACTATGGCTACACCTTC. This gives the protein CASSLGRVNYGYTF.

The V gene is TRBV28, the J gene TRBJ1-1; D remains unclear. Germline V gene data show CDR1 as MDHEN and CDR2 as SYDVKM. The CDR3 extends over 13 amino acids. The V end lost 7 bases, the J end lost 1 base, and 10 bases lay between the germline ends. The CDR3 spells CASTPGGNTEAFF. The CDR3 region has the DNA TGTGCCAGCACCCCTGGAGGGAACACTGAAGCTTTCTTT.

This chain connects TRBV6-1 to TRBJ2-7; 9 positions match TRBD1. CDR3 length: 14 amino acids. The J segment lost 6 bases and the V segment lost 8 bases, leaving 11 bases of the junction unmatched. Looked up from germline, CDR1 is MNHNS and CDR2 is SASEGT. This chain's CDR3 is CASRTGTGTREQYF. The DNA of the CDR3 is TGTGCCAGCCGAACCGGGACAGGGACGCGCGAGCAGTACTTC.

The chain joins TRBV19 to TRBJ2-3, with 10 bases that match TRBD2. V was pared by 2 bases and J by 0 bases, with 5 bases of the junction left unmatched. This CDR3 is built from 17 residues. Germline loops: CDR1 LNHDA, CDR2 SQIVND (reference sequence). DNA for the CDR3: TGTGCCAGTAGTATAATGGCACTAGCGGGGAGCACAGATACGCAGTATTTT. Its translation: CASSIMALAGSTDTQYF. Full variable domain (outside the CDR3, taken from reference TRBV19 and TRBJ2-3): DGGITQSPKYLFRKEGQNVTLSCEQNLNHDAMYWYRQDPGQGLRLIYYSQIVNDFQKGDIAEGYSVSREKKESFPLTVTSAQKNPTAFYLCASSIMALAGSTDTQYFGPGTRLTVL.

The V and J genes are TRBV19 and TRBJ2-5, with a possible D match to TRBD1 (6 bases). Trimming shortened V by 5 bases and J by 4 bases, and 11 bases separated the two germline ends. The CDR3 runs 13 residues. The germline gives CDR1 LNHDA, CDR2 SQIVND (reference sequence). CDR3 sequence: CASSYRERETQYF. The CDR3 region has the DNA TGTGCCAGTAGTTACAGGGAGCGAGAGACCCAGTACTTC.

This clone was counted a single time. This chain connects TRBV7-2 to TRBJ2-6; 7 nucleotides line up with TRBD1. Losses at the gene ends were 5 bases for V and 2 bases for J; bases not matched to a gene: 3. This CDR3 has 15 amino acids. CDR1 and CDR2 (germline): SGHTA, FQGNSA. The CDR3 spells CASSQQGTGANVLTF. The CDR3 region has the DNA TGTGCCAGCAGCCAACAGGGGACTGGGGCCAACGTCCTGACTTTC.

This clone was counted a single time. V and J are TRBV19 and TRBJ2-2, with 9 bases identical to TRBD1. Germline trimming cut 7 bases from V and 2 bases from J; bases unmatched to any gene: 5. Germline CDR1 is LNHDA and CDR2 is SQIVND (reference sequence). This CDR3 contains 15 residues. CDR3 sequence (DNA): TGTGCCAGTACGCGGGACAGGGTTAACACCGGGGAGCTGTTTTTT. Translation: CASTRDRVNTGELFF.

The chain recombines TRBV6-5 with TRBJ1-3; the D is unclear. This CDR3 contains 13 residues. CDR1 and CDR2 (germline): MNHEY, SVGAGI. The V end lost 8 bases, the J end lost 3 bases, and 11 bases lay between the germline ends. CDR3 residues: CASGPAGGNTIYF. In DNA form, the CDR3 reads TGTGCCAGCGGACCCGCTGGTGGAAACACCATATATTTT.

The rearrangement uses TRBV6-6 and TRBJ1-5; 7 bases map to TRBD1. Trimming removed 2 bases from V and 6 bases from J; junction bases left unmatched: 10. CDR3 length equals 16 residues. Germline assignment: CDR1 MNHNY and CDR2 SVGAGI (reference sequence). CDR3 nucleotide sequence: TGTGCCAGCAGTTACGGACCGGGACAGCAGTTTCAGCCCCAGCATTTT. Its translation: CASSYGPGQQFQPQHF.

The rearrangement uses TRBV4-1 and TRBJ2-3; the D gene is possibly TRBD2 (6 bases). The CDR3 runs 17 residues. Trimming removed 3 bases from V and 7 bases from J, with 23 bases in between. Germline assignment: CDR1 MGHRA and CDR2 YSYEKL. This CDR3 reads CASSQGRGSQESNTQYF. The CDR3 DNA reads TGCGCCAGCAGCCAGGGGCGGGGTTCCCAAGAAAGTAATACGCAGTATTTT.

The CDR3 loop reads CASSPDGSSGNTIYF. The CDR3 DNA follows: TGCGCCAGCAGCCCGGACGGCTCCTCTGGAAACACCATATATTTT. V gene TRBV5-1 combines with J gene TRBJ1-3; no definite D call. Germline V gene lookup returns CDR1 SGHRS and CDR2 YFSETQ. This CDR3 region has 15 residues. Trimming removed 4 bases at V and 0 bases at J, with 11 bases between.

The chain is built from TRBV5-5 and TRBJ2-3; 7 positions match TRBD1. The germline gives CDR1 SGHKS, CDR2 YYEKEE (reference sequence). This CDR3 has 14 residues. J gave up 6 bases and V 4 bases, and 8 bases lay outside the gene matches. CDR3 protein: CASSPTGVGDTQYF. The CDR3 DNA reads TGTGCCAGCAGCCCTACAGGGGTCGGGGATACGCAGTATTTT.

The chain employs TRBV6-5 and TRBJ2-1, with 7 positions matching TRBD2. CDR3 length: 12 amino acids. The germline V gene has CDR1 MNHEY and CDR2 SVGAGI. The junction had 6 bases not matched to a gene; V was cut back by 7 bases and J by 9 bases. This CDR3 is CASTKTSIEQFF. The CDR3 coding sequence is TGTGCCAGCACCAAGACTAGCATTGAGCAGTTCTTC.

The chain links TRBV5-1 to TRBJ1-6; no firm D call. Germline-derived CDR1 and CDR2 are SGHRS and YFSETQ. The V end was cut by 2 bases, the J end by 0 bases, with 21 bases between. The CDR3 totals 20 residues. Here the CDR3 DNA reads TGCGCCAGCAGCTTCGGCTCACCTATACTACAGAGCTCCTATAATTCACCCCTCCACTTT. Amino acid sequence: CASSFGSPILQSSYNSPLHF.